This TCR beta chain was profiled in a study of T cell changes during pregnancy in multiple sclerosis. With 4 bases removed from V and 2 bases from J, the gap between germline ends came to 9 bases. From germline, CDR1 is SGHNT and CDR2 YYREEE (reference sequence). This CDR3 has 14 amino acids. Profiling relied on immunoSEQ multiplex PCR, and the TCRdb table lists in-frame clones only, not all of them. The data hold some 81,000 clones, with about 88% observed a single time. Comment on this clone: The same CDR3 is also encoded by other DNA sequences in this sample.

The sample consisted of peripheral blood, taken before pregnancy. The TCR sequence derives from a female donor with multiple sclerosis, enrolled in a pregnancy study. This chain connects TRBV5-4 to TRBJ2-2; TRBD1 might be the D (6 bases). CDR3 protein: CASSPGQNTGELFF. In nucleotides, the CDR3 is TGTGCCAGCAGCCCGGGACAAAACACCGGGGAGCTGTTTTTT.